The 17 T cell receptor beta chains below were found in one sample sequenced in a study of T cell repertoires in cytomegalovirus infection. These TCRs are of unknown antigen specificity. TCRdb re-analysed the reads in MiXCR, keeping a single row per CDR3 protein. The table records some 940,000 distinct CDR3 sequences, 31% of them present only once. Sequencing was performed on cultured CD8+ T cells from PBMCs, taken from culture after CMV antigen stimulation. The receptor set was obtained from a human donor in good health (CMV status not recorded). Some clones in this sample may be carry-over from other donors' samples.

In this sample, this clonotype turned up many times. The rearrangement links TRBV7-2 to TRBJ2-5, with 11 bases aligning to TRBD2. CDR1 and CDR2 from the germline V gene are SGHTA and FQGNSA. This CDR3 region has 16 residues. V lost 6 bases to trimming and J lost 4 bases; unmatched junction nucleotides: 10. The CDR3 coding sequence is TGTGCCAGCAGTCGGATTAGCGGGGGGGCTGGAGAGACCCAGTACTTC. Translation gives CASSRISGGAGETQYF.

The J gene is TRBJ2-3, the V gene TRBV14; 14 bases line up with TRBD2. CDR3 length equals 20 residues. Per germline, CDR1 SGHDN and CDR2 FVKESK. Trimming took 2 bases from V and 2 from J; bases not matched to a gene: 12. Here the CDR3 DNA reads TGTGCCAGCAGCCAATCCTTAGGACTAGCGGGGGGCGGATACACAGATACGCAGTATTTT. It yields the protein CASSQSLGLAGGGYTDTQYF.

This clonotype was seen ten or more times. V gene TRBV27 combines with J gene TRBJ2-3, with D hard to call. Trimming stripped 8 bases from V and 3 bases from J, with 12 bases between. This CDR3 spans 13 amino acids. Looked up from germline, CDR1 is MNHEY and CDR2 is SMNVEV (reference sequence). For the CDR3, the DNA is TGTGCCAGCCGTTATCTGGGAACAGATACGCAGTATTTT. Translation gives CASRYLGTDTQYF.

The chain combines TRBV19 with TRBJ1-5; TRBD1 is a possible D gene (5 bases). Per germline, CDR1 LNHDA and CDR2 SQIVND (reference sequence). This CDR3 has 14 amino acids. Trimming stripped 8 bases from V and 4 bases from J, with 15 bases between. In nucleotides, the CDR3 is TGTGCCAGTTTCCTTGGGGGGGGAAATCAGCCCCAGCATTTT. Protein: CASFLGGGNQPQHF.

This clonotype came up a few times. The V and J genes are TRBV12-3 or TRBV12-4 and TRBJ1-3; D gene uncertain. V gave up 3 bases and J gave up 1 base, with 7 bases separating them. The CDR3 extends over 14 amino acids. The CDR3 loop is CASSFAGSGNTIYF. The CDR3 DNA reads TGTGCCAGCAGTTTTGCCGGGTCTGGAAACACCATATATTTT.

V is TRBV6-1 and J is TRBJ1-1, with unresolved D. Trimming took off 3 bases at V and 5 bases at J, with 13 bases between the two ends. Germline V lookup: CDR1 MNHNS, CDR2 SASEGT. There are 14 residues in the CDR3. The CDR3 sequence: CASSEQDLGTEAFF. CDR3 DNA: TGTGCCAGCAGTGAGCAGGATTTGGGGACTGAAGCTTTCTTT.

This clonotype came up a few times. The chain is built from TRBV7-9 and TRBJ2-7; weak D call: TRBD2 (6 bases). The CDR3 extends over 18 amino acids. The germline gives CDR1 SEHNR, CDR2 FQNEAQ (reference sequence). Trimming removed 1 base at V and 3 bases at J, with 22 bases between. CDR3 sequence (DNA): TGTGCCAGCAGCTTAGTGAGCTTAGAAGCCCTCGGGGGCTACGAGCAGTACGTC. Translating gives CASSLVSLEALGGYEQYV.

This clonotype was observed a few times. DNA of the CDR3: TGTGCCAGCTCACCAGAGGGGGGTGGGCCCCAGCATTTT. This sequence encodes CASSPEGGGPQHF. The chain couples TRBV18 to TRBJ1-5, with D possibly matching TRBD1 (6 bases). V lost 2 bases and J lost 9, with 11 bases in between. The CDR3 covers 13 residues. Germline V gene sequence: CDR1 KGHSH, CDR2 LQKENI.

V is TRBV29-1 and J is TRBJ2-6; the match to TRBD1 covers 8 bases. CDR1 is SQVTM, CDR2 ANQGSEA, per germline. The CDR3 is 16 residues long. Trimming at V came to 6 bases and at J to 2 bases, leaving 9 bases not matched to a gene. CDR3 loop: CSVVGQGGAGANVLTF. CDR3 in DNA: TGCAGCGTCGTCGGACAGGGAGGTGCTGGGGCCAACGTCCTGACTTTC.

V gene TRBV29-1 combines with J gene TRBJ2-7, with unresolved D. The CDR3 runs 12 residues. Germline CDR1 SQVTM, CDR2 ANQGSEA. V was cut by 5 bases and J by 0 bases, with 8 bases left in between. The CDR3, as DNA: TGCAGCGTTTCCCTATTCTCCTACGAGCAGTACGTC. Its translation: CSVSLFSYEQYV.

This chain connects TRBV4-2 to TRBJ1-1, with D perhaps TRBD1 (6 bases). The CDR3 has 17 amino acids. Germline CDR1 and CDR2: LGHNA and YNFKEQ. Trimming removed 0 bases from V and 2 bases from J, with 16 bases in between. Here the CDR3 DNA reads TGTGCCAGCAGCCAAGATGGGGAGGGGGTGGGAAACACTGAAGCTTTCTTT. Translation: CASSQDGEGVGNTEAFF.

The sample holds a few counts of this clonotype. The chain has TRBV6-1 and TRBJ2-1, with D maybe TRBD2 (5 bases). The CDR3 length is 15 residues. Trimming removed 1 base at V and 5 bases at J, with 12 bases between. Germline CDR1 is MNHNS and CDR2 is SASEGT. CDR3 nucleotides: TGTGCCAGCAGTGAAGTAGCCTACGGGAACAATGAGCAGTTCTTC. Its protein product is CASSEVAYGNNEQFF.

CDR3 nucleotide sequence: TGTGCCAGCTCACCAGAGGACGGAGGAGGGCGAAGTGAAAAACTGTTTTTT. Amino acid sequence: CASSPEDGGGRSEKLFF. This chain connects TRBV18 to TRBJ1-4, with D hard to call. This CDR3 comprises 17 residues. The germline V gene encodes CDR1 KGHSH and CDR2 LQKENI. V lost 2 bases and J lost 7, with 20 bases in between. The full variable domain, in which reference TRBV18 and TRBJ1-4 provide the parts outside the CDR3, is NAGVMQNPRHLVRRRGQEARLRCSPMKGHSHVYWYRQLPEEGLKFMVYLQKENIIDESGMPKERFSAEFPKEGPSILRIQQVVRGDSAAYFCASSPEDGGGRSEKLFFGSGTQLSVL.

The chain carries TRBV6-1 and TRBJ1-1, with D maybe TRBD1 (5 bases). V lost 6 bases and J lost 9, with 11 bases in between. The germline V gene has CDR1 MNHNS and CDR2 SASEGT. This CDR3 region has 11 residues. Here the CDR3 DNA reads TGTGCCAGCAGCCAAGGGGAAAAAGCTTTCTTT. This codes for CASSQGEKAFF.

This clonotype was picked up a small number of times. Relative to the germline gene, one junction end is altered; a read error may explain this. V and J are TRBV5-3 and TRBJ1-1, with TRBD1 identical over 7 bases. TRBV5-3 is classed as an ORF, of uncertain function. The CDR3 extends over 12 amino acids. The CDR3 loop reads CASSLEQGRAFF. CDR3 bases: TGTGCCAGCAGCTTGGAACAGGGGAGAGCTTTCTTT.

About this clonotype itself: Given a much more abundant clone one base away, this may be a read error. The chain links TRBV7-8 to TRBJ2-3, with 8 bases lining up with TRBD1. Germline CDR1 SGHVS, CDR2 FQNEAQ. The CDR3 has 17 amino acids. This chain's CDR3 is CANSFRGPIQPTDTQYF. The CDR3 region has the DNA TGTGCCAACAGCTTCAGGGGGCCTATTCAACCCACAGATACGCAGTATTTT.

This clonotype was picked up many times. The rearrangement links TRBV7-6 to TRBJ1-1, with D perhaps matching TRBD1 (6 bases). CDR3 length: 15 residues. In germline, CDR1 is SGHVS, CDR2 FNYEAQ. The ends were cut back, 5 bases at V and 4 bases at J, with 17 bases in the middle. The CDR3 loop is CASSLLGGGLTEAFF. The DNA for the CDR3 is TGTGCCAGCAGCCTACTTGGGGGGGGCCTCACTGAAGCTTTCTTT.